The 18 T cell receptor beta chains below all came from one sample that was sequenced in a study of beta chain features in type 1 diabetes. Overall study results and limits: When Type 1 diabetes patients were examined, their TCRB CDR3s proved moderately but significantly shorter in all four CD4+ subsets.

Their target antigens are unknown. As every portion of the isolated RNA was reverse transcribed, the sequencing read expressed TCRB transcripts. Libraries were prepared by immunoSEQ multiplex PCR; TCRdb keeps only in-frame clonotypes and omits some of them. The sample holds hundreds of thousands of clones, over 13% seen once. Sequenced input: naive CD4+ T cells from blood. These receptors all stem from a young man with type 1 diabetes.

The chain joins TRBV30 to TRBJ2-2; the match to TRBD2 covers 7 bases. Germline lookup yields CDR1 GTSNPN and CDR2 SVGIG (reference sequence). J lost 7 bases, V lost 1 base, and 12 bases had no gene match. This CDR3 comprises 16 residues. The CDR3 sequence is CAWSDPRTSYVGELFF. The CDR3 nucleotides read TGTGCCTGGAGTGACCCCCGGACTAGTTACGTCGGGGAGCTGTTTTTT.

CDR3 amino acids: CAWARPGLKAPTDTQYF. CDR3 coding DNA: TGTGCCTGGGCTCGACCGGGACTCAAAGCTCCCACAGATACGCAGTATTTT. V is TRBV30 and J is TRBJ2-3, with D perhaps TRBD2 (6 bases). Germline V gives CDR1 GTSNPN, CDR2 SVGIG (reference sequence). CDR3 length: 17 residues. V shed 5 bases and J shed 2 bases, with 23 bases lying between them.

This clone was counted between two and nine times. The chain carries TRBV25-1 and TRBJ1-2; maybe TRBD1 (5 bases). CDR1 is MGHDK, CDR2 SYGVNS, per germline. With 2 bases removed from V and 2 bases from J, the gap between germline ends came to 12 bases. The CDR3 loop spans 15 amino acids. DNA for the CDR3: TGTGCCAGCAGTGAAGGAGTTTGGGGGAACTATGGCTACACCTTC. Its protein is CASSEGVWGNYGYTF.

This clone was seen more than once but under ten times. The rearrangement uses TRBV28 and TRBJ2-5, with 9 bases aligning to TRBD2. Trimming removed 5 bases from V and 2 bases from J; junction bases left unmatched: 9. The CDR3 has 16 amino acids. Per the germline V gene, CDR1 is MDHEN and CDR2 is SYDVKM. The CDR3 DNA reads TGTGCCAGCAGTCCTTTAGCGGGGGCAGATCAAGAGACCCAGTACTTC. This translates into CASSPLAGADQETQYF. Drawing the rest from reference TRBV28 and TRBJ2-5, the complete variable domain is DVKVTQSSRYLVKRTGEKVFLECVQDMDHENMFWYRQDPGLGLRLIYFSYDVKMKEKGDIPEGYSVSREKKERFSLILESASTNQTSMYLCASSPLAGADQETQYFGPGTRLLVL.

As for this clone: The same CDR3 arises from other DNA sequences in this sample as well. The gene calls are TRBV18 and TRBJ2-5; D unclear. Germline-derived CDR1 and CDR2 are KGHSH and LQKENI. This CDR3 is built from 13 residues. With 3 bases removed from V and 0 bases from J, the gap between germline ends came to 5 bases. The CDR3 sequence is CASSPRNQETQYF. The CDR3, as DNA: TGTGCCAGCTCACCCAGGAACCAAGAGACCCAGTACTTC.

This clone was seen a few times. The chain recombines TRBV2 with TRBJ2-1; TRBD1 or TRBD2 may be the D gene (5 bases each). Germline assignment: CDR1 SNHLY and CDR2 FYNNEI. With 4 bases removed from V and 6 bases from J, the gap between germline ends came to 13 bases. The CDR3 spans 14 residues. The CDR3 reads CASSAEAGFNEQFF. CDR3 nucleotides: TGTGCCAGCAGTGCGGAGGCAGGGTTCAATGAGCAGTTCTTC. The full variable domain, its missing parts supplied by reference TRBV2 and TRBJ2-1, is EPEVTQTPSHQVTQMGQEVILRCVPISNHLYFYWYRQILGQKVEFLVSFYNNEISEKSEIFDDQFSVERPDGSNFTLKIRSTKLEDSAMYFCASSAEAGFNEQFFGPGTRLTVL.

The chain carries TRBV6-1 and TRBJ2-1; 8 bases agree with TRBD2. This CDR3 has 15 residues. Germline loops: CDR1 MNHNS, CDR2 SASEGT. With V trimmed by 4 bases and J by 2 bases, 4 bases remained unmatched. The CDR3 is CASSGLAGTYNEQFF. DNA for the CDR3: TGTGCCAGCAGTGGCCTAGCGGGTACCTACAATGAGCAGTTCTTC.

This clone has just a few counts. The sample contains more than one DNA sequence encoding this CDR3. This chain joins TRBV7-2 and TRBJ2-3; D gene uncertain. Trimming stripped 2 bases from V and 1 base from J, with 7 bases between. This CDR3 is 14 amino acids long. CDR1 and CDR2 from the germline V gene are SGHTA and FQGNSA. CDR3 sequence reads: CASSLRQGTDTQYF. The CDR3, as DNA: TGTGCCAGCAGCTTAAGGCAGGGCACAGATACGCAGTATTTT.

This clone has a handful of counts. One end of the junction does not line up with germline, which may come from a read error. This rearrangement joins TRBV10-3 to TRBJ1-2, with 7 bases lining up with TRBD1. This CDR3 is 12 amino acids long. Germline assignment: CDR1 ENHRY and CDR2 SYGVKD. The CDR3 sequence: CAISERGDSNSF. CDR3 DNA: TGTGCCATCAGTGAACGAGGGGACAGCAACTCCTTC.

The CDR3 DNA follows: TGTGCCAGCAGTTTCGGGGATAGGGGAGTGCAGTACTTC. Translation gives CASSFGDRGVQYF. The chain employs TRBV28 and TRBJ2-7; D is tentatively TRBD1 or TRBD2 (5 bases each). Germline loops: CDR1 MDHEN, CDR2 SYDVKM. The CDR3 contains 13 residues. V gave up 3 bases and J gave up 9 bases, with 15 bases separating them.

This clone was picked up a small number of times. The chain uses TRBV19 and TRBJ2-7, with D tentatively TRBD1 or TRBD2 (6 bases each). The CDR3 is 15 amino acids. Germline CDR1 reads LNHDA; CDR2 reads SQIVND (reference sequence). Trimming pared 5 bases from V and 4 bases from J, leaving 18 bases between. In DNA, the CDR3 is TGTGCCAGTAGTTTTACTATCGGAGGGGGGTACGAGCAGTACTTC. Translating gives CASSFTIGGGYEQYF.

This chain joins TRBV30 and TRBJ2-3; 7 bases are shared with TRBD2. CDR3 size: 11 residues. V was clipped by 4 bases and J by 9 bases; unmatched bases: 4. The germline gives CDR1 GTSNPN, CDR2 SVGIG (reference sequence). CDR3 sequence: CAWTLGGTQYF. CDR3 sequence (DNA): TGTGCCTGGACCCTGGGAGGGACGCAGTATTTT.

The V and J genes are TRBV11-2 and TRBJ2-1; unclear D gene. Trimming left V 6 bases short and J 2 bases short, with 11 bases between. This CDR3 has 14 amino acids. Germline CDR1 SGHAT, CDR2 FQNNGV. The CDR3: CASSSLEPYNEQFF. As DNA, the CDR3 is TGTGCCAGCAGTTCGCTAGAGCCCTACAATGAGCAGTTCTTC.

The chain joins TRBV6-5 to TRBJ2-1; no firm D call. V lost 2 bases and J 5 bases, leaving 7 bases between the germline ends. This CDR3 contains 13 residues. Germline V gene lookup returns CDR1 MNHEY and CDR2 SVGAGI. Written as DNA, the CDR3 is TGTGCCAGCAGTTACCGGCTAAACAATGAGCAGTTCTTC. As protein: CASSYRLNNEQFF.

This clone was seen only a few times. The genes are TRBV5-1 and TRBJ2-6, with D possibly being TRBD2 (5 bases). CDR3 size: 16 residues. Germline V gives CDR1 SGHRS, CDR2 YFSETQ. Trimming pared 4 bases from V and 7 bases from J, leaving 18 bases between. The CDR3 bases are TGCGCCAGCAGCCCTGAGCCCGGGGAAGGTGCCAACGTCCTGACTTTC. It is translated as CASSPEPGEGANVLTF.

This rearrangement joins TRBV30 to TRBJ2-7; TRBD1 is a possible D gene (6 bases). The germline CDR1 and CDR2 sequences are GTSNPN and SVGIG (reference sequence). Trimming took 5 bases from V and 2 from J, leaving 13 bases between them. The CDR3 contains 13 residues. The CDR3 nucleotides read TGTGCCTGGTCCCGACAGGCGACCTACGAGCAGTACTTC. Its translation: CAWSRQATYEQYF.

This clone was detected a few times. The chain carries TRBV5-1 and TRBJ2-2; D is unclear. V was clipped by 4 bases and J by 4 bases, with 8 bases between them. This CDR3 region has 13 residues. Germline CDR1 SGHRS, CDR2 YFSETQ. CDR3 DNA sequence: TGCGCCAGCAGCATGGACCCCACCGGGGAGCTGTTTTTT. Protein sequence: CASSMDPTGELFF. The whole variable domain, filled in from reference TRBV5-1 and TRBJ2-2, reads KAGVTQTPRYLIKTRGQQVTLSCSPISGHRSVSWYQQTPGQGLQFLFEYFSETQRNKGNFPGRFSGRQFSNSRSEMNVSTLELGDSALYLCASSMDPTGELFFGEGSRLTVL.

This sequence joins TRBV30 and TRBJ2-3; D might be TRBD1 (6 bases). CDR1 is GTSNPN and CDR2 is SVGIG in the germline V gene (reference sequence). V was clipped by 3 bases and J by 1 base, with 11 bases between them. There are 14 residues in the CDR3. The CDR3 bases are TGTGCCTGGAGGGAGGCAGGGGGCACAGATACGCAGTATTTT. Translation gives CAWREAGGTDTQYF.